Only a few counts were recorded for the clone carrying this T cell receptor (beta chain). Antigen: not known. Germline V gives CDR1 SEHNR, CDR2 FQNEAQ (reference sequence). With 5 bases clipped from V and 7 bases from J, the junction kept 10 bases outside the gene matches. The CDR3 length is 14 residues. This record belongs to a study of cytomegalovirus exposure and HLA in healthy donors. Study results and caveats: On later analysis, the bulk of CMV-associated TCR beta chains appeared to be HLA-restricted. As was reported, the HLA-A and HLA-B alleles of most subjects were accurately predicted from TCR beta sequences. Some TCR beta chains (164 of them) were listed as cytomegalovirus-associated. Across all donors, roughly uniform sequencing depth was an assumption of the presence/absence analyses.

13 Jbeta primers and 60 Vbeta primers were used for the PCR. The data were produced by immunoSEQ multiplex PCR, yet TCRdb's version contains in-frame clones alone and is incomplete. The table records about 130,000 clones, approximately 80% of them present only once. The TCR originated in a female donor in good health and CMV-seronegative. V usage is TRBV7-9 and J usage is TRBJ1-1; TRBD1 matches at 7 bases. The sample comprised PBMCs. As DNA, the CDR3 is TGTGCCAGCAGCCTGGGACAGATGTCGGGTGAAGCTTTCTTT. It specifies CASSLGQMSGEAFF.